The 26 T cell receptor beta chains presented below share a single source sample, sequenced in a study of blood T cell repertoires in COVID-19. Produced via immunoSEQ multiplex PCR; TCRdb's table is partial and in-frame only. Found here are 490,000 or so clones, about 85% of them singletons; the top ten hold 8.3%. The source material was PBMCs or T cells enriched from blood (not recorded which). The receptors were gathered from an older woman who had recovered from COVID-19.

This rearrangement joins TRBV12-1 to TRBJ2-5; TRBD2, the table's D call, lacks a check against the DNA. TRBV12-1 is a pseudogene segment. The CDR3 is made up of 19 amino acids. CDR3 loop: CASSSDEAYSSSAQETQYF. The CDR3 DNA reads TGTGCCAGCAGCTCAGATGAAGCTTATTCCTCTAGCGCCCAAGAGACCCAGTACTTC.

The genes are TRBV19 and TRBJ1-5; 7 bases are shared with TRBD1. Germline V lookup: CDR1 LNHDA, CDR2 SQIVND (reference sequence). The CDR3 consists of 18 residues. Trimming cost V 7 bases and J 0 bases; bases outside gene matches: 15. CDR3 protein: CASTLSRQGGSSNQPQHF. DNA for the CDR3: TGTGCCAGTACCCTCAGCAGACAGGGTGGTTCTAGCAATCAGCCCCAGCATTTT.

This clone came up a few times. The identical CDR3 is also encoded by other nucleotide sequences in the sample. The rearrangement uses TRBV6-5 and TRBJ1-1, with D tentatively TRBD1 (5 bases). Germline CDR1 is MNHEY and CDR2 is SVGAGI. V lost 3 bases to trimming and J lost 0 bases, with 8 bases between them. The CDR3 totals 14 residues. CDR3 sequence: CASSYGQLNTEAFF. The CDR3 bases are TGTGCCAGCAGTTATGGACAACTGAACACTGAAGCTTTCTTT.

The genes are TRBV29-1 and TRBJ2-7, with D perhaps TRBD1 (5 bases). V was clipped by 5 bases and J by 5 bases, with 13 bases between them. The V gene's germline CDR1 is SQVTM and CDR2 ANQGSEA. This CDR3 contains 12 residues. In nucleotides, the CDR3 is TGCAGCGTTTTGGCAGGGAACCACGAGCAGTACTTC. Encoded protein: CSVLAGNHEQYF.

This sequence joins TRBV6-5 and TRBJ1-3, with D possibly matching TRBD1 (6 bases). The CDR3 runs to 15 residues. V was trimmed by 6 bases and J by 4 bases, leaving 16 bases between them. Germline assignment: CDR1 MNHEY and CDR2 SVGAGI. In DNA form, the CDR3 reads TGTGCCAGCAGGCCTAGGGGGTTTGGAGGAAACACCATATATTTT. Translated, it gives CASRPRGFGGNTIYF.

The table lists this clone with a count of one. J is TRBJ1-1 and V is TRBV7-2; 9 bases are shared with TRBD1. The CDR3 is 13 residues long. CDR1 and CDR2 from the germline V gene are SGHTA and FQGNSA. Unmatched junction bases numbered 2, after V lost 6 bases and J lost 3 bases. The CDR3 DNA is TGTGCCAGCAGGGACAGGGGATACACTGAAGCTTTCTTT. Protein sequence: CASRDRGYTEAFF.

The chain links TRBV5-1 to TRBJ2-5, with 9 bases matching TRBD2. V shed 2 bases, J shed 7 bases, and the junction held 9 bases outside the gene matches. Germline values: CDR1 SGHRS, CDR2 YFSETQ. The CDR3 has 15 residues. The CDR3 bases are TGCGCCAGCAGCTTCGGGAGCGGGGGGTCCGTGACCCAGTACTTC. Encoded protein: CASSFGSGGSVTQYF.

The genes are TRBV18 and TRBJ2-5; D is possibly TRBD1 (7 bases). Trimming shortened V by 1 base and J by 5 bases, and 14 bases separated the two germline ends. Germline V gene data show CDR1 as KGHSH and CDR2 as LQKENI. The CDR3 has 15 residues. The CDR3 region is CASSPLQGGVETQYF. For the CDR3, the DNA is TGTGCCAGCTCACCACTTCAGGGGGGAGTGGAGACCCAGTACTTC.

The V call is TRBV12-3 or TRBV12-4, the J call TRBJ1-2; D call uncertain. The CDR3 has 12 residues. Between the trimmed V and J ends, which lost 5 bases and 9 bases, there was a span of 13 bases. The CDR3 DNA reads as TGTGCCAGCAGTCCCCAGCAGCGTCGCTACACCTTC. This sequence encodes CASSPQQRRYTF.

Only a few counts were recorded for this clone. The chain uses TRBV18 and TRBJ1-5; D unresolved. Looked up from germline, CDR1 is KGHSH and CDR2 is LQKENI. V was clipped by 3 bases and J by 2 bases, with 11 bases between them. The CDR3 length is 15 residues. In DNA, the CDR3 is TGTGCCAGCTCACCTACGGGAATCGGCAATCAGCCCCAGCATTTT. Translation gives CASSPTGIGNQPQHF.

The rearrangement joins TRBV5-5 to TRBJ1-5; D perhaps matches TRBD1 (6 bases). V gave up 2 bases and J gave up 9 bases, with 12 bases separating them. The CDR3 is 13 amino acids. The germline V gene encodes CDR1 SGHKS and CDR2 YYEKEE (reference sequence). Here the CDR3 reads CASSLQGAGPQHF. CDR3 nucleotides: TGTGCCAGCAGCTTACAGGGCGCGGGGCCCCAGCATTTT.

J is TRBJ2-1 and V is TRBV5-6; weak D call: TRBD2 (6 bases). The CDR3 extends over 16 amino acids. V dropped 6 bases and J dropped 2 bases, with 18 bases sitting between them. Germline V CDR1 and CDR2: SGHDT, YYEEEE. CDR3 sequence reads: CASKTPGGPAYNEQFF. The CDR3 region has the DNA TGTGCCAGCAAAACCCCCGGGGGACCCGCCTACAATGAGCAGTTCTTC.

The rearrangement links TRBV4-1 to TRBJ2-2, with 15 positions matching TRBD2. The CDR3 consists of 16 residues. With V trimmed by 4 bases and J by 8 bases, 5 bases remained unmatched. Germline-derived CDR1 and CDR2 are MGHRA and YSYEKL. CDR3 sequence reads: CASSPGLAGGRGELFF. CDR3 sequence (DNA): TGCGCCAGCAGCCCTGGACTAGCGGGGGGGCGTGGGGAGCTGTTTTTT.

The chain has TRBV19 and TRBJ1-4; a possible D gene is TRBD1 (5 bases). Trimming left V 4 bases short and J 4 bases short, with 22 bases between. This CDR3 has 18 amino acids. CDR1 and CDR2 from the germline V gene are LNHDA and SQIVND (reference sequence). The CDR3 DNA sequence: TGTGCCAGTAGTACCCGAAGCCCCCGAGACAGAGTTAATGAAAAACTGTTTTTT. It encodes CASSTRSPRDRVNEKLFF.

V gene TRBV5-5 combines with J gene TRBJ2-7; tentative D call: TRBD1 (5 bases). Between the trimmed V and J ends, which lost 2 bases and 6 bases, there was a span of 9 bases. The CDR3 sequence is 12 residues long. Germline loops: CDR1 SGHKS, CDR2 YYEKEE (reference sequence). CDR3 bases: TGTGCCAGCAGCTTCGAAAGGGGCGAGCAGTACGTC. Residues: CASSFERGEQYV.

The chain carries TRBV25-1 and TRBJ2-7; 8 positions match TRBD1. V gave up 4 bases and J gave up 7 bases; unmatched junction bases: 9. Germline-derived CDR1 and CDR2 are MGHDK and SYGVNS. There are 14 residues in the CDR3. The CDR3 DNA reads TGTGCCAGCAGTGCAGGACAGGGTTCGCCGGAGCAGTACTTC. It specifies CASSAGQGSPEQYF.

The J gene is TRBJ1-6, the V gene TRBV3-1 (or the pseudogene TRBV3-2); D remains ambiguous. Germline lookup yields CDR1 LGHDT and CDR2 YNNKEL (reference sequence). The CDR3 has 15 residues. The V end lost 1 base, the J end lost 6 bases, and 10 bases lay between the germline ends. The CDR3 coding sequence is TGTGCCAGCAGCCAAGTGGCCACAGCTAATTCACCCCTCCACTTT. The encoded protein is CASSQVATANSPLHF.

In its sample, this clone was seen once. The rearrangement links TRBV27 to TRBJ2-2; 7 bases line up with TRBD2. Looked up from germline, CDR1 is MNHEY and CDR2 is SMNVEV (reference sequence). The V and J ends lost 8 bases and 1 base, in that order; junction bases with no gene match: 10. The CDR3 spans 16 residues. In DNA, the CDR3 is TGTGCCAGCTCCCTCCGACTAGCAGGGAACACCGGGGAGCTGTTTTTT. Amino acids: CASSLRLAGNTGELFF.

This rearrangement joins TRBV18 to TRBJ2-1; tentative D call: TRBD2 (7 bases). The CDR3 runs 16 residues. Germline CDR1 KGHSH, CDR2 LQKENI. V was cut by 1 base and J by 2 bases, with 12 bases left in between. The CDR3 sequence: CASSPRGGQTYNEQFF. The CDR3 nucleotides read TGTGCCAGCTCACCACGGGGGGGACAAACCTACAATGAGCAGTTCTTC.

This clone was picked up one time. The V gene is TRBV10-3, the J gene TRBJ1-1; D unresolved. The germline gives CDR1 ENHRY, CDR2 SYGVKD. The CDR3 sequence is 15 residues long. Trimming pared 4 bases from V and 3 bases from J, leaving 15 bases between. CDR3 nucleotides: TGTGCCATCAGTGGCTACGGCGGGTCGCACACTGAAGCTTTCTTT. It translates to CAISGYGGSHTEAFF.

The chain links TRBV29-1 to TRBJ1-2; D is ambiguous. The CDR3 runs 14 residues. The germline gives CDR1 SQVTM, CDR2 ANQGSEA. With 2 bases removed from V and 5 bases from J, the gap between germline ends came to 15 bases. The CDR3, as DNA: TGCAGCGTTGAAAGGGTCGGGGTACGGTATGGCTACACCTTC. It is translated as CSVERVGVRYGYTF.

The chain links TRBV5-1 to TRBJ2-2; 8 nucleotides agree with TRBD1. Germline V gene data show CDR1 as SGHRS and CDR2 as YFSETQ. J gave up 4 bases and V 7 bases, and 12 bases lay outside the gene matches. The length of the CDR3 is 16 residues. The DNA of the CDR3 is TGCGCCAGCTCCAAGGTGGTGCAGGGGGCCACCGGGGAGCTGTTTTTT. Residues: CASSKVVQGATGELFF.

The gene calls are TRBV7-2 and TRBJ2-5; D is possibly TRBD1 (5 bases). Trimming shortened V by 7 bases and J by 0 bases, and 12 bases separated the two germline ends. This CDR3 is 14 amino acids long. The germline gives CDR1 SGHTA, CDR2 FQGNSA. The CDR3 region is CASNQDNNQETQYF. The CDR3 DNA reads as TGTGCCAGCAACCAGGACAACAACCAAGAGACCCAGTACTTC.

The CDR3 spells CASSSTGGNEKLFF. CDR3 sequence (DNA): TGTGCCAGCAGTTCGACAGGGGGCAATGAAAAACTGTTTTTT. The chain has TRBV27 and TRBJ1-4, with 10 bases identical to TRBD1. The CDR3 loop spans 14 amino acids. The V gene end was trimmed by 4 bases and the J gene end by 5 bases; junction bases not matched to a gene: 1. Looked up from germline, CDR1 is MNHEY and CDR2 is SMNVEV (reference sequence).

The V call is TRBV25-1, the J call TRBJ1-2; possible D gene TRBD1, 6 bases. The ends were cut back, 2 bases at V and 7 bases at J, with 14 bases in the middle. The CDR3 runs to 14 residues. Germline V gene data show CDR1 as MGHDK and CDR2 as SYGVNS. DNA for the CDR3: TGTGCCAGCAGTGAAGCAGGGGAAATCAGTGGCTACACCTTC. This encodes CASSEAGEISGYTF.

V usage is TRBV27 and J usage is TRBJ2-3; a weak D match, TRBD2 (5 bases). This CDR3 is 13 amino acids long. Germline CDR1 reads MNHEY; CDR2 reads SMNVEV (reference sequence). Trimming took 4 bases from V and 8 from J, leaving 13 bases between them. CDR3 sequence: CASSSRGGTTQYF. The CDR3 DNA sequence: TGTGCCAGCAGTTCCCGGGGTGGAACTACGCAGTATTTT.